These T cell receptor beta chains were read from a single sample in a study of radiation and T cells in renal cell carcinoma. Sequenced by immunoSEQ multiplex PCR; TCRdb stores in-frame clones only, minus some. Among 65,000 or so clones listed, roughly 80% were seen once. The input for sequencing was blood, taken from a patient whose treatment included radiotherapy and nephrectomy. These receptors all come from a man in his 60s with renal cell carcinoma. CDR3s include the opening cysteine and the closing phenylalanine or tryptophan. Fields, in order: CDR3 DNA, CDR3 protein, J gene, clone size, D gene, V gene. D genes are given only for firm matches. The size field is filled for only some rows; it gives once, few, many or a size class.

cdr3_nt: TGTGCCAGCTCACCACCGGTAGGGGACACCGGGGAGCTGTTTTTT; cdr3_aa: CASSPPVGDTGELFF; j_call: TRBJ2-2; clone_size: .; d_call: .; v_call: TRBV18
cdr3_nt: TGCAGCGTTGACAGGGTTGAAGAAGATACGCAGTATTTT; cdr3_aa: CSVDRVEEDTQYF; j_call: TRBJ2-3; clone_size: .; d_call: .; v_call: TRBV29-1
cdr3_nt: TGTGCCAGTAGATCGAACGGAGAGACCCAGTACTTC; cdr3_aa: CASRSNGETQYF; j_call: TRBJ2-5; clone_size: .; d_call: .; v_call: TRBV19
cdr3_nt: TGCAGCGTTGCAGTGGCCTCTGGAAACACCATATATTTT; cdr3_aa: CSVAVASGNTIYF; j_call: TRBJ1-3; clone_size: .; d_call: .; v_call: TRBV29-1
cdr3_nt: TGTGCCAGCAGCGTACGGCAGGGGGGATCAGATACGCAGTATTTT; cdr3_aa: CASSVRQGGSDTQYF; j_call: TRBJ2-3; clone_size: once; d_call: .; v_call: TRBV9
cdr3_nt: TGTGCCAGCAGAAGCAGGACTAGCGGGGGGCCTGAGCAGTTCTTC; cdr3_aa: CASRSRTSGGPEQFF; j_call: TRBJ2-1; clone_size: .; d_call: TRBD2; v_call: TRBV6-6
cdr3_nt: TGTGCCAGCAGCTTAGCAACGGGAGGGAGCGGCGAGACCCAGTACTTC; cdr3_aa: CASSLATGGSGETQYF; j_call: TRBJ2-5; clone_size: once; d_call: TRBD2; v_call: TRBV7-2
cdr3_nt: TGTGCCAGCAGCAAGGGAAACACTGAAGCTTTCTTT; cdr3_aa: CASSKGNTEAFF; j_call: TRBJ1-1; clone_size: .; d_call: .; v_call: TRBV9
cdr3_nt: TGCGCCAGCAGCTTGGAGCCGGGGGCATCTGGAGGCTACACCTTC; cdr3_aa: CASSLEPGASGGYTF; j_call: TRBJ1-2; clone_size: .; d_call: .; v_call: TRBV5-1
cdr3_nt: TGCGCCAGCAGCCTTTGGACTAGCGGGAAACCAACCTACAATGAGCAGTTCTTC; cdr3_aa: CASSLWTSGKPTYNEQFF; j_call: TRBJ2-1; clone_size: .; d_call: TRBD2; v_call: TRBV5-1
cdr3_nt: TGTGCCTGGAGTGTAGAGTACCACGAGCAGTACTTC; cdr3_aa: CAWSVEYHEQYF; j_call: TRBJ2-7; clone_size: .; d_call: .; v_call: TRBV30
cdr3_nt: TGTGCCAGCAGTGAAGGCAGCACGAGCACAGATACGCAGTATTTT; cdr3_aa: CASSEGSTSTDTQYF; j_call: TRBJ2-3; clone_size: .; d_call: .; v_call: TRBV6-1
cdr3_nt: TGTGCCTGGAGCCGGGGGGGGCGGGATACGCAGTATTTT; cdr3_aa: CAWSRGGRDTQYF; j_call: TRBJ2-3; clone_size: .; d_call: TRBD2; v_call: TRBV30
cdr3_nt: TGTGCCAGTAGTATAGGGGCCGGGGGACACTACGAGCAGTACTTC; cdr3_aa: CASSIGAGGHYEQYF; j_call: TRBJ2-7; clone_size: .; d_call: .; v_call: TRBV19
cdr3_nt: TGTGCCAGCAGCCCAGTGAGGGGTGGCGGAGAAAAACTGTTTTTT; cdr3_aa: CASSPVRGGGEKLFF; j_call: TRBJ1-4; clone_size: .; d_call: .; v_call: TRBV7-2
cdr3_nt: TGCGCCAGCAGCGCTAGCGGGATTGCGGCAGATACGCAGTATTTT; cdr3_aa: CASSASGIAADTQYF; j_call: TRBJ2-3; clone_size: .; d_call: TRBD2; v_call: TRBV5-1
cdr3_nt: TGTGCCAGCAGCGTAAGCCCCACGCTGGGGGGAGGCTATGGTTCAGATACGCAGTATTTT; cdr3_aa: CASSVSPTLGGGYGSDTQYF; j_call: TRBJ2-3; clone_size: .; d_call: .; v_call: TRBV9
cdr3_nt: TGTGCCAGCAGTTTGGAGGGAGGAACTGAAGCTTTCTTT; cdr3_aa: CASSLEGGTEAFF; j_call: TRBJ1-1; clone_size: .; d_call: .; v_call: TRBV28
cdr3_nt: TGTGCTAGTGGTTTGGCAAGGGACAGGGGGCAAGAAAAACTGTTTTTT; cdr3_aa: CASGLARDRGQEKLFF; j_call: TRBJ1-4; clone_size: once; d_call: TRBD1; v_call: TRBV12-5
cdr3_nt: TGTGCCAGCAGCTTAGGTCCGGAGGCCAAAAACATTCAGTACTTC; cdr3_aa: CASSLGPEAKNIQYF; j_call: TRBJ2-4; clone_size: .; d_call: .; v_call: TRBV7-8
cdr3_nt: TGCGCCAGCAGGGACGACCTGAACACTGAAGCTTTCTTT; cdr3_aa: CASRDDLNTEAFF; j_call: TRBJ1-1; clone_size: .; d_call: .; v_call: TRBV10-1
cdr3_nt: TGTGCCAGCAGCCCACAAGCAGGGGGCACTGAAGCTTTCTTT; cdr3_aa: CASSPQAGGTEAFF; j_call: TRBJ1-1; clone_size: .; d_call: TRBD1; v_call: TRBV7-3
cdr3_nt: TGTGCCTTAACCGGGACAGGGGGGTACAATGAGCAGTTCTTC; cdr3_aa: CALTGTGGYNEQFF; j_call: TRBJ2-1; clone_size: .; d_call: TRBD1; v_call: TRBV2
cdr3_nt: TGTGCCAGCAGCTTAGCACGGGGCTCCGTCCAAGAGACCCAGTACTTC; cdr3_aa: CASSLARGSVQETQYF; j_call: TRBJ2-5; clone_size: .; d_call: .; v_call: TRBV5-6
cdr3_nt: TGTGCCAGCAGCACGATACAGGGTCAAGAGACCCAGTACTTC; cdr3_aa: CASSTIQGQETQYF; j_call: TRBJ2-5; clone_size: .; d_call: .; v_call: TRBV21-1
cdr3_nt: TGCGCCAGCAGCTTGGACGGGACAGGGGGCGGCTATGGCTACACCTTC; cdr3_aa: CASSLDGTGGGYGYTF; j_call: TRBJ1-2; clone_size: .; d_call: TRBD1; v_call: TRBV5-1
cdr3_nt: TGTGCCAGTAGTATACTAGCGGGGGCCAACAATGAGCAGTTCTTC; cdr3_aa: CASSILAGANNEQFF; j_call: TRBJ2-1; clone_size: .; d_call: TRBD2; v_call: TRBV19
cdr3_nt: TGTGCCAGCAGCTTAAACCACAACACCGGGGAGCTGTTTTTT; cdr3_aa: CASSLNHNTGELFF; j_call: TRBJ2-2; clone_size: .; d_call: .; v_call: TRBV7-2
cdr3_nt: TGTGCCAGCGCTGCTAGGGACAGGGCACAGCCCCAGCATTTT; cdr3_aa: CASAARDRAQPQHF; j_call: TRBJ1-5; clone_size: .; d_call: TRBD1; v_call: TRBV27